In its sample, the clone carrying this T cell receptor beta chain was seen a few times. The antigen is unknown. 60 Vbeta and 13 Jbeta primers were used in PCR. The data were produced by immunoSEQ multiplex PCR, yet TCRdb's version contains in-frame clones alone and is incomplete. The sample gives about 180,000 clones, around three quarters of which show up once; approximately 2.1% is in the top ten. This sample is part of a study of cytomegalovirus exposure and HLA in healthy donors. Germline values: CDR1 LNHDA, CDR2 SQIVND (reference sequence). The CDR3 runs to 14 residues. After removal of 7 bases from V and 5 bases from J, the junction contained 8 bases not matched to a gene. Overall study results and limits: An analysis that was carried out later associated approximately 17,000 TCR beta sequences with HLA alleles at 0.05 false discovery rate.

The sequencing input was PBMCs. The sequence was collected from a woman in her thirties in good health and CMV-seronegative. This rearrangement joins TRBV19 to TRBJ2-7; 10 positions match TRBD1. The CDR3: CASKVGQGVHEQYF. Written as DNA, the CDR3 is TGTGCCAGTAAGGTTGGACAGGGGGTCCACGAGCAGTACTTC.